The rows below give T cell receptor beta chains drawn from one sample of a study of cytomegalovirus exposure and HLA in healthy donors. This table comes from immunoSEQ multiplex PCR, and its TCRdb copy is limited to in-frame clones, with some not included. The table has about 160,000 clones, around 85% seen once. Sequencing was done on a sample of PBMCs. The receptors here all came from a man in his forties or fifties in good health and CMV-seropositive. Each CDR3 is given with its conserved first and last residue. D genes are given only for firm matches. Where a row states a size, it is once, few, many or the class of an expanded clone; other rows omit it.

.	TRBV2	.	TRBJ2-1	TGTGCCAGCAGCCTTAACAGTGAGCAGTTCTTC	CASSLNSEQFF
.	TRBV5-1	.	TRBJ2-3	TGCGCCAGCAGCTTGTTAAGAGGGGGAGGGCAGAGCACAGATACGCAGTATTTT	CASSLLRGGGQSTDTQYF
.	TRBV5-1	.	TRBJ2-2	TGCGCCAGCAGCTTTTCGGGACAGAACACCGGGGAGCTGTTTTTT	CASSFSGQNTGELFF
.	TRBV1	.	TRBJ2-1	TGCACCAGCAGCCAAGAGGAGGGCCTAGCGGGAAGAGGCTACAATGAGCAGTTCTTC	CTSSQEEGLAGRGYNEQFF
.	TRBV28	TRBD2	TRBJ2-7	TGTGCCAGCAGTCTAGGGACTAGCGGGAGTTACGAGCAGTACTTC	CASSLGTSGSYEQYF
.	TRBV5-1	TRBD1	TRBJ1-1	TGCGCCAGCTCTACGGGGCCCCAGGGGGTTGAAGCTTTCTTT	CASSTGPQGVEAFF
.	TRBV28	.	TRBJ2-5	TGTGCCAGCAGGAAGGGGGGGCCCCCGGCGACCCAGTACTTC	CASRKGGPPATQYF
.	TRBV2	TRBD1	TRBJ2-5	TGTGCCACCAACAGGGGGCAGGAGACCCAGTACTTC	CATNRGQETQYF
few	TRBV19	TRBD1	TRBJ2-7	TGTGCCAGTAGTATCGGGACAGGGAACTACGAGCAGTACTTC	CASSIGTGNYEQYF
.	TRBV6-6	TRBD1	TRBJ1-5	TGTGCCAGCAGAGGACAGGGGGGCAATCAGCCCCAGCATTTT	CASRGQGGNQPQHF
.	TRBV28	.	TRBJ1-3	TGTGCCAGCAGCCATCTAAGGGGCTCTGGAAACACCATATATTTT	CASSHLRGSGNTIYF
.	TRBV7-6	.	TRBJ1-1	TGTGCCAGCAGCTCACAGCCGAACACTGAAGCTTTCTTT	CASSSQPNTEAFF
.	TRBV27	TRBD1	TRBJ1-2	TGTGCCAGCAAGGGACAGGCGAACTATGGCTACACCTTC	CASKGQANYGYTF
.	TRBV6-5	TRBD1	TRBJ1-2	TGTGCCAGCACCACCGGGACAGGTCGCCGGGGCTACACCTTC	CASTTGTGRRGYTF
.	TRBV11-2	.	TRBJ2-7	TGTGACCCCACGACGGGATACGAGCAGTACTTC	CDPTTGYEQYF
few	TRBV5-4	TRBD2	TRBJ2-5	TGTGCCAGCAGCTGGGGCCTAGCGGGGGGGCCTGGGGAGACCCAGTACTTC	CASSWGLAGGPGETQYF
once	TRBV4-1	TRBD1	TRBJ1-2	TGCGCCAGCAGCCAGGACAGGGCCTATGGCTACACCTTC	CASSQDRAYGYTF
.	TRBV7-8	TRBD2	TRBJ2-7	TGTGCCAGCGTGGGGCGGGGGGCGATGAGAAACGAGCAGTACTTC	CASVGRGAMRNEQYF
once	TRBV5-1	.	TRBJ2-5	TGCGCCAGCAGCTTAGGCGGGGCGACGGCCCAGTACTTC	CASSLGGATAQYF
.	TRBV4-1	TRBD1	TRBJ1-5	TGCGCCAGCAGCCAGACCGGGACAGGGGATCAGCCCCAGCATTTT	CASSQTGTGDQPQHF
.	TRBV6-1	.	TRBJ1-2	TGTGCCACCTCCGGGACTCCGAAGGAAGGCTACACCTTC	CATSGTPKEGYTF
.	TRBV6-6	.	TRBJ1-1	TGTGCCAGCAGTTACGACATGGTTAGGACTGAAGCTTTCTTT	CASSYDMVRTEAFF
.	TRBV6-6	TRBD1	TRBJ2-7	TGTGCCAGCAGTCTAACAGGGGGCGGCTCCTACGAGCAGTACTTC	CASSLTGGGSYEQYF
.	TRBV7-9	.	TRBJ2-7	TGTGCCAGCAGCCTTGCCAGGGAGCAGTACTTC	CASSLAREQYF
.	TRBV4-1	TRBD2	TRBJ2-3	TGCGCCAGCAGCCAAGAATTGGCGGGAGGGCGAGCAGATACGCAGTATTTT	CASSQELAGGRADTQYF
.	TRBV5-1	.	TRBJ2-5	TGCGCCAGCAGCTTGGGCCGGAGAGAGACCCAGTACTTC	CASSLGRRETQYF
.	TRBV28	.	TRBJ2-7	TGTGCCAGCAGTCCCCGAGGTACCGGCTACGAGCAGTACTTC	CASSPRGTGYEQYF
.	TRBV28	.	TRBJ1-1	TGTGCCAGCGTACTGGGGGGGCGCATGAACACTGAAGCTTTCTTT	CASVLGGRMNTEAFF
.	TRBV2	.	TRBJ2-2	TGTGCCAGCAGTGAAGCGCTCGCCGGGTTCACCGGGGAGCTGTTTTTT	CASSEALAGFTGELFF
.	TRBV28	.	TRBJ1-3	TGTGCCAGCAGTTCATCGGACAGCAGCACTTTCTCTGGAAACACCATATATTTT	CASSSSDSSTFSGNTIYF
once	TRBV5-1	TRBD1	TRBJ2-1	TGCGCCAGCAATTCTGGGACAGGGGGTCTTAATGAGCAGTTCTTC	CASNSGTGGLNEQFF
.	TRBV19	.	TRBJ1-4	TGTGCCAGTAGCGAACCTAAGGCGGGGGATGAAAAACTGTTTTTT	CASSEPKAGDEKLFF
.	TRBV29-1	TRBD2	TRBJ2-2	TGCAGCGTTGAAGGTAGCGGGGGATCCCCCAGGGAGCTGTTTTTT	CSVEGSGGSPRELFF
.	TRBV6-6	TRBD2	TRBJ2-5	TGTGCCAGCAGTTACTGGAAGCGGGACGGGACCCAGTACTTC	CASSYWKRDGTQYF
.	TRBV27	.	TRBJ2-7	TGTGCCAGCAGTTTATCTGTAAGGGGAGGTCACGAGCAGTACTTC	CASSLSVRGGHEQYF
.	TRBV20-1	.	TRBJ2-3	TGCAGTGCAACTCGGCAACAGGGAACGATTTTT	CSATRQQGTIF
.	TRBV28	TRBD1	TRBJ1-6	TGTGCCAGCAGTTTATTAGACAGGGCATATTCACCCCTCCACTTT	CASSLLDRAYSPLHF
.	TRBV28	TRBD2	TRBJ2-7	TGTGCCAGCACAGCGGGAGGGCCGCACGAGCAGTACTTC	CASTAGGPHEQYF
.	TRBV6-6	TRBD1	TRBJ2-5	TGTGCCAGCAGTCACACTCGGGACAGGGGAGAGACCCAGTACTTC	CASSHTRDRGETQYF
.	TRBV5-4	TRBD1	TRBJ2-1	TGTGCCAGCAGATCCCGGACAGGCTCCTACAATGAGCAGTTCTTC	CASRSRTGSYNEQFF
.	TRBV30	TRBD1	TRBJ1-6	TGTGCCTGGAGGTCCCTACAGGGGACGGGACCCCTCCACTTT	CAWRSLQGTGPLHF
.	TRBV6-5	.	TRBJ1-5	TGTGCCAGCAGTTACGTTTCGGGACAGCCCCAGCATTTT	CASSYVSGQPQHF
.	TRBV4-3	TRBD2	TRBJ2-2	TGCGCCAGCAGCCGATTCCCCTCGGGGCGGGAGTTCGGCACCGGGGAGCTGTTTTTT	CASSRFPSGREFGTGELFF
few	TRBV5-1	.	TRBJ1-2	TGCGCCAGCGGACAAGACGGGCTTGGCTACACCTTC	CASGQDGLGYTF
.	TRBV9	.	TRBJ1-1	TGTGCCAGCAGCGTAGACACGAACACTGAAGCTTTCTTT	CASSVDTNTEAFF
.	TRBV21-1	.	TRBJ1-5	TGTGCCAGCAGCAAAACCGCGACAGGGGGCAAGCAGCCCCAGCATTTT	CASSKTATGGKQPQHF
.	TRBV4-2	TRBD2	TRBJ2-7	TGTGCCAGCAGCCATCCACTAGCGAGTTCCTACGAGCAGTACTTC	CASSHPLASSYEQYF
.	TRBV6-6	.	TRBJ2-3	TGTGCCACCCTGACACAGCGCACAGATACGCAGTATTTT	CATLTQRTDTQYF
.	TRBV9	TRBD1	TRBJ1-4	TGTGCCAGCAGCCCCCGACAGGGTGTGGATGAAAAACTGTTTTTT	CASSPRQGVDEKLFF
.	TRBV2	TRBD1	TRBJ2-5	TGTGCCAGCAGATCACGGGACAGTCAAGAGACCCAGTACTTC	CASRSRDSQETQYF
.	TRBV6-1	.	TRBJ1-5	TGTGCCAGCAGTGAGCTTGGAGCTACTTATGGGCCCCAGCATTTT	CASSELGATYGPQHF
few	TRBV2	TRBD1	TRBJ2-3	TGTGCCAGCAGTACGACAGGGGGCGAGGATACGCAGTATTTT	CASSTTGGEDTQYF
.	TRBV4-3	.	TRBJ2-2	TGCGCCAGCAGCCAAGTTCGGGCCGGGGAGCTGTTTTTT	CASSQVRAGELFF
.	TRBV5-8	.	TRBJ2-7	TGTGCCAGCAGCTTGGGACCAACAGGGTTCGAGCAGTACTTC	CASSLGPTGFEQYF
.	TRBV4-2	.	TRBJ1-3	TGTGCCAGCAGCCACAACCTAGGGAGCTCTGGAAACACCATATATTTT	CASSHNLGSSGNTIYF
.	TRBV6-1	TRBD2	TRBJ2-3	TGTGCCAGCACTCCGACTAGCGGGCGCACAGATACGCAGTATTTT	CASTPTSGRTDTQYF
once	TRBV18	TRBD1	TRBJ1-5	TGTGCCAGCTCGCGACAGGGATATAGCAATCAGCCCCAGCATTTT	CASSRQGYSNQPQHF